This entry concerns a single T cell receptor (beta chain). Its antigen is not known. Trimming pared 6 bases from V and 2 bases from J, leaving 17 bases between. The germline CDR1 and CDR2 sequences are MGHDK and SYGVNS. The CDR3 has 15 residues. This record belongs to a study of T cell responses to AZD1222 COVID-19 vaccine. Points from the study as a whole: With two AZD1222 doses given, Spike-specific TCR breadth and depth both rose. Only six or seven AZD1222 recipients were seropositive at baseline. Across the whole spike, CD4 TCRs peaked at regions 160-218 and 743-854. Per reports, nearly half of all spike-specific TCRs target regions that are unmutated in variants.

TCRdb's copy holds only in-frame clones and misses some; the assay was immunoSEQ multiplex PCR. The sample shows some 100,000 clones, approximately 87% of them seen only once. The specimen was peripheral blood, collected on day 0 of AZD1222 vaccination. The source of this sequence is an adult in good health. This chain joins TRBV25-1 and TRBJ2-7, with D perhaps TRBD1 (5 bases). This chain's CDR3 is CASRTRAFGTYEQYF. The CDR3 DNA follows: TGTGCCAGCAGGACCAGGGCCTTTGGCACCTACGAGCAGTACTTC.